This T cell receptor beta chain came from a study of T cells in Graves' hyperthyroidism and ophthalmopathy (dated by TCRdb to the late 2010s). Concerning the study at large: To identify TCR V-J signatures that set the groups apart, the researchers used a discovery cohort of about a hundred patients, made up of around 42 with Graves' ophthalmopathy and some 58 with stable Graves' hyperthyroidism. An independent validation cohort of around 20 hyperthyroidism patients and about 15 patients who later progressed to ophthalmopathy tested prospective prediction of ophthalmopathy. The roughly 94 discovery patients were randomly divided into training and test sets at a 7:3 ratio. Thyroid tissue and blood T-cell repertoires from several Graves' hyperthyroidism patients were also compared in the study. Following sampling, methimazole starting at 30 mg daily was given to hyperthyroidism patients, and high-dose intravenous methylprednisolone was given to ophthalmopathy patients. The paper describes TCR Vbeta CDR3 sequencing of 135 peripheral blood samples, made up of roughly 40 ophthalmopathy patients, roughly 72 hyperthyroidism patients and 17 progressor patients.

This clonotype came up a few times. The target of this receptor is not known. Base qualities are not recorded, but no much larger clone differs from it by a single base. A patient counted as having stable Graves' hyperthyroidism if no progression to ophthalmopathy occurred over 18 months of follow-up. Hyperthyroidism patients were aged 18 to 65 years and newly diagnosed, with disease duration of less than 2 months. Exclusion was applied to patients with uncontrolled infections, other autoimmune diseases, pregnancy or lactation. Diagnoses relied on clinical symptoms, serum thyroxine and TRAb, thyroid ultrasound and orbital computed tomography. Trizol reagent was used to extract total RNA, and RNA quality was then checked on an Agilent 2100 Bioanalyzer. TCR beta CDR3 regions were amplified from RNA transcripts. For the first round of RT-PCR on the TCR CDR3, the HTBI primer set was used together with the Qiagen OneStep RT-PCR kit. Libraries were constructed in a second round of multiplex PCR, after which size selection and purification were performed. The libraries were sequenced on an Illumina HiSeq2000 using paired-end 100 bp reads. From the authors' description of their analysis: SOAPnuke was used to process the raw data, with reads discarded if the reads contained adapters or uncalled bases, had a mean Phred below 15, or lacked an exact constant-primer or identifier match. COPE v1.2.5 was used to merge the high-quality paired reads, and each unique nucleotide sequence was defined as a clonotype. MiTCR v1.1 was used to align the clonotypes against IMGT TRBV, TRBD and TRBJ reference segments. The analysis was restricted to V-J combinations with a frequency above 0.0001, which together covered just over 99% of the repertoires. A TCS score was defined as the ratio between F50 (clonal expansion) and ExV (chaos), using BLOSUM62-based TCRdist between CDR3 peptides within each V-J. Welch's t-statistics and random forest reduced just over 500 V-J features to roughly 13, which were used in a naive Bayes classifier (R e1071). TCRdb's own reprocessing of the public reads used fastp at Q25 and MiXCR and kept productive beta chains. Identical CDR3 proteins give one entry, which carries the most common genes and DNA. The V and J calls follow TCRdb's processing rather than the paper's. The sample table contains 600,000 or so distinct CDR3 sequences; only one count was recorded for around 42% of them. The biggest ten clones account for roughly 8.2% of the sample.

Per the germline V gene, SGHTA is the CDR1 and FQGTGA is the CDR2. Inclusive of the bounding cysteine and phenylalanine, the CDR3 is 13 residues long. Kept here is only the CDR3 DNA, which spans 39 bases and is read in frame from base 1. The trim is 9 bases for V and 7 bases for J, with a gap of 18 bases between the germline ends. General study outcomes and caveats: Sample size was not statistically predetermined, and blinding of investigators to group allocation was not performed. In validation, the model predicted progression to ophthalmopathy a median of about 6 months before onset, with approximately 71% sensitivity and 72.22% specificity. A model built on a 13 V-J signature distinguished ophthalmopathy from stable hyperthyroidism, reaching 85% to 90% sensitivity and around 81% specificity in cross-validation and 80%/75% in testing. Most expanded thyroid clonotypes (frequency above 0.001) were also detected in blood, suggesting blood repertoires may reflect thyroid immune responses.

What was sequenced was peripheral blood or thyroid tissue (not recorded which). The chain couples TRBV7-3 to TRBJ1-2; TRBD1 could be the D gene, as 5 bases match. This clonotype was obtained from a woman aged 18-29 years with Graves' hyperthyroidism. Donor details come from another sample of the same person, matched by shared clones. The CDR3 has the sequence CARAGTLAFGYTF. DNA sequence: TGTGCCAGGGCCGGGACGCTCGCTTTTGGCTACACCTTC.